This TCR beta chain derives from a study of T cells in Graves' hyperthyroidism and ophthalmopathy. TCR beta CDR3 region amplification was performed from RNA transcripts. Primed by the HTBI set, a first-round RT-PCR was run on the TCR CDR3. Each CDR3 protein gets one entry after TCRdb re-called the multiplex PCR reads with MiXCR. The sample records 250,000 to 400,000 distinct CDR3 sequences, approximately 13% being singletons. Germline V gene data show CDR1 as SGHRS and CDR2 as YFSETQ. This CDR3 is built from 17 residues. Trimming took 3 bases from V and 1 from J; bases not matched to a gene: 9. The source is a woman between 40 and 50 years old with Graves' ophthalmopathy. The sequenced material came from blood. The gene calls are TRBV5-1 and TRBJ2-7, with 11 bases lining up with TRBD1. CDR3 coding DNA: TGCGCCAGCAGCTGGGAACGGACAGGGGGCGTTTCCTACGAGCAGTACTTC. It codes for CASSWERTGGVSYEQYF.